The 14 T cell receptor beta chains given below trace back to one sample, sequenced in a study of blood T cell repertoires in COVID-19 (dated by TCRdb to 2018 to 2020). Libraries were prepared through the immunoSEQ multiplex PCR assay. TCRdb stores this immuneACCESS table with in-frame sequences only. Part of the clones is absent; in the studies checked, under half of the shortfall reflects unresolved V genes, and no reason is known for the rest. The sample table records roughly 250,000 clones; 88% of these occur just once. The ten largest clones represent 3% of the sample. Sequencing input: PBMCs or T cells enriched from blood (not recorded which). These receptors originate from a woman in her forties or fifties who had recovered from COVID-19.

The chain combines TRBV7-2 with TRBJ2-3, with 15 bases fitting TRBD2. This CDR3 comprises 18 residues. Germline-derived CDR1 and CDR2 are SGHTA and FQGNSA. V was clipped by 4 bases and J by 4 bases; unmatched bases: 9. The CDR3 sequence is CASSSPGLAGGRSDTQYF. CDR3 DNA sequence: TGTGCCAGCAGCTCACCGGGACTAGCGGGAGGTCGGTCAGATACGCAGTATTTT.

The chain couples TRBV4-1 to TRBJ2-4, with a tentative D call TRBD2 (7 bases). The CDR3 covers 16 residues. The germline CDR1 and CDR2 sequences are MGHRA and YSYEKL. V was trimmed by 0 bases and J by 3 bases, leaving 12 bases between them. The CDR3: CASSQDRGGGKNIQYF. The CDR3 DNA reads as TGCGCCAGCAGCCAAGATAGGGGAGGGGGCAAAAACATTCAGTACTTC.

This chain joins TRBV4-2 and TRBJ1-2, with 7 bases matching TRBD1. Germline V lookup: CDR1 LGHNA, CDR2 YNFKEQ. CDR3 length: 16 amino acids. V lost 1 base and J lost 4; bases outside the gene matches: 9. The chain's CDR3 is CASSQAQGQQAYGYTF. The CDR3 nucleotides are TGTGCCAGCAGCCAAGCCCAGGGACAGCAGGCCTATGGCTACACCTTC.

This clone was seen just once. The V call is TRBV18, the J call TRBJ2-7, with 9 bases fitting TRBD1. V lost 4 bases and J lost 0; bases outside the gene matches: 7. The CDR3 consists of 16 residues. The germline gives CDR1 KGHSH, CDR2 LQKENI. This chain's CDR3 is CASSLGPGQGSYEQYF. Written as DNA, the CDR3 is TGTGCCAGCTCACTGGGCCCGGGACAGGGCTCCTACGAGCAGTACTTC.

The chain recombines TRBV30 with TRBJ1-1; D gene ambiguous. V lost 4 bases and J 7 bases, leaving 10 bases between the germline ends. CDR1 is GTSNPN, CDR2 SVGIG, per germline (reference sequence). The CDR3 is made up of 11 amino acids. Here the CDR3 DNA reads TGTGCCTGGACCGACAAGGATGAAGCTTTCTTT. Protein: CAWTDKDEAFF.

The rearrangement links TRBV21-1 to TRBJ1-5; the D call in the table, TRBD1, was not verified against the DNA. TRBV21-1 is labeled a pseudogene. This CDR3 region has 17 residues. CDR3 DNA: TGTGCCAGCAGCAACTCAGACAGGGCCAATAGCAATCAGCCCCAGCATTTT. Translated, it gives CASSNSDRANSNQPQHF.

This clone was seen once. In nucleotides, the CDR3 is TGTGCCAGCAGCCAATTTAACATCCCAAACACTGAAGCTTTCTTT. It yields the protein CASSQFNIPNTEAFF. This chain joins TRBV3-1 (or the pseudogene TRBV3-2) and TRBJ1-1; D gene uncertain. The CDR3 is made up of 15 amino acids. Germline V CDR1 and CDR2: LGHDT, YNNKEL (reference sequence). The V gene lost 2 bases and the J gene lost 2 bases, with 12 bases spanning the gap.

The chain joins TRBV19 to TRBJ2-7, with D perhaps matching TRBD2 (6 bases). Germline V gene sequence: CDR1 LNHDA, CDR2 SQIVND (reference sequence). Trimming left V 1 base short and J 0 bases short, with 13 bases between. This CDR3 is built from 16 residues. The DNA of the CDR3 is TGTGCCAGTAGTATAGTTCTAGCGAGCAACTCCTACGAGCAGTACTTC. Amino acids: CASSIVLASNSYEQYF.

The chain couples TRBV7-9 to TRBJ1-5, with TRBD1 identical over 7 bases. CDR1 is SEHNR, CDR2 FQNEAQ, per germline (reference sequence). Losses at the gene ends were 5 bases for V and 3 bases for J; bases not matched to a gene: 10. The CDR3 sequence is 16 residues long. CDR3 bases: TGTGCCAGCAGCCCCATAGGGGGCACAGACAATCAGCCCCAGCATTTT. Amino acids: CASSPIGGTDNQPQHF.

This chain links TRBV4-1 with TRBJ2-7; D may be TRBD1 (6 bases). The CDR3 loop spans 16 amino acids. Germline values: CDR1 MGHRA, CDR2 YSYEKL. V was cut by 4 bases and J by 1 base, with 17 bases left in between. Written as DNA, the CDR3 is TGCGCCAGCAGCCCCATTCAGGGGATGGGATCCTACGAGCAGTACTTC. Its protein product is CASSPIQGMGSYEQYF.

The CDR3 DNA follows: TGTGCCAGCAGCGTGTGGCCGGGAGGGATTTACAATGAGCAGTTCTTC. Protein product: CASSVWPGGIYNEQFF. This chain connects TRBV9 to TRBJ2-1; 8 bases match TRBD2. This CDR3 spans 16 amino acids. Germline trimming cut 2 bases from V and 4 bases from J; bases unmatched to any gene: 8. Per the germline V gene, CDR1 is SGDLS and CDR2 is YYNGEE.

The CDR3, as DNA: TGTGCCAGCACAACCCTGACGGGACTAGCGGGGGGGGTATACAATGAGCAGTTCTTC. Its translation is CASTTLTGLAGGVYNEQFF. The genes are TRBV11-2 and TRBJ2-1, with 16 bases that match TRBD2. Germline V CDR1 and CDR2: SGHAT, FQNNGV. The CDR3 is 19 amino acids. Trimming cost V 7 bases and J 4 bases; bases outside gene matches: 13.

This rearrangement joins TRBV7-9 to TRBJ1-3; D is unclear. The CDR3 spans 14 residues. Looked up from germline, CDR1 is SEHNR and CDR2 is FQNEAQ (reference sequence). Trimming pared 4 bases from V and 4 bases from J, leaving 11 bases between. CDR3 in amino acids: CASSSRNPGNTIYF. The CDR3 DNA follows: TGTGCCAGCAGCTCCAGGAATCCAGGAAACACCATATATTTT. Full variable domain (remainder filled in from reference TRBV7-9 and TRBJ1-3): DTGVSQNPRHKITKRGQNVTFRCDPISEHNRLYWYRQTLGQGPEFLTYFQNEAQLEKSRLLSDRFSAERPKGSFSTLEIQRTEQGDSAMYLCASSSRNPGNTIYFGEGSWLTVV.

Worth noting for this clone: This sample includes further DNA sequences coding for the same CDR3. V is TRBV9 and J is TRBJ2-5, with 8 bases that match TRBD1. There are 14 residues in the CDR3. V shed 3 bases and J 1 base; nucleotides not matched to a gene: 2. Germline CDR1 reads SGDLS; CDR2 reads YYNGEE. CDR3 protein: CASSATGVQETQYF. The DNA for the CDR3 is TGTGCCAGCAGCGCGACAGGGGTCCAAGAGACCCAGTACTTC. The variable domain in full, completed from reference TRBV9 and TRBJ2-5, reads DSGVTQTPKHLITATGQRVTLRCSPRSGDLSVYWYQQSLDQGLQFLIQYYNGEERAKGNILERFSAQQFPDLHSELNLSSLELGDSALYFCASSATGVQETQYFGPGTRLLVL.